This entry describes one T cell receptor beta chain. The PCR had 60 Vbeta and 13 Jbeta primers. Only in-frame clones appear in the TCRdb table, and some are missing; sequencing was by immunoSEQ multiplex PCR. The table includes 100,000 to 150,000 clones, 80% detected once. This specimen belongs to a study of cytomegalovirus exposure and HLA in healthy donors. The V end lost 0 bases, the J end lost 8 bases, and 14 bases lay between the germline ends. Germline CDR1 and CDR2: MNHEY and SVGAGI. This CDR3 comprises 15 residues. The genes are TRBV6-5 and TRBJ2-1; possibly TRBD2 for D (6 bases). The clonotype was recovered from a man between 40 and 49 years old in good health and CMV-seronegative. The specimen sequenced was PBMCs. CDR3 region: CASSYSIGGWDEQFF. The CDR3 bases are TGTGCCAGCAGTTACTCGATCGGGGGTTGGGATGAGCAGTTCTTC.